This TCR beta chain was observed in a study of human T cells and chemical hapten exposure. Time point specified: pre-sensitization, week 0. As to treatment: therapeutic diphenylcyclopropenone sensitization with weekly scalp DPC. CDR3 length: 15 residues. Germline CDR1 is LNHDA and CDR2 is SQIVND (reference sequence). V shed 4 bases and J shed 5 bases, with 14 bases lying between them. This clonotype was detected many times. TCRdb used MiXCR to reprocess the RACE reads, holding one entry per CDR3 protein. The sample holds 80,000 to 100,000 distinct CDR3 sequences, roughly 8.8% seen once. The gene calls are TRBV19 and TRBJ2-2, with D perhaps being TRBD1 or TRBD2 (6 bases each). The material sequenced was whole blood, taken in connection with sensitization to the hapten diphenylcyclopropenone (DPC). The receptor's source is a woman in her forties with alopecia areata. Some clones in this sample may be carry-over from other donors' samples. The CDR3 DNA follows: TGTGCCAGTAGTACGGGGGCGCCAGGGACCGGGGAGCTGTTTTTT. Its protein product is CASSTGAPGTGELFF.